The clone carrying this T cell receptor beta chain was observed a handful of times. The data stem from a study of blood T cell repertoires in COVID-19. Study in general: Sites in the United States, Italy and Spain provided acute and convalescent COVID-19 samples. PBMCs, B-cell-depleted T cells, or T cells were the source of the cDNA or gDNA that made up the material.

The CDR3 is 17 residues long. The V gene end was trimmed by 0 bases and the J gene end by 5 bases; junction bases not matched to a gene: 4. CDR1 is SGHRS, CDR2 YFSETQ, per germline. Original data processing: Amplification with reference gene primers provided the estimates of nucleated cell counts. Profiling relied on immunoSEQ multiplex PCR, and the TCRdb table lists in-frame clones only, not all of them. The DNA was the basis for D and trimming; V, J and clone size are from that table. The sample carries about 130,000 clones, about four fifths recorded once. This clonotype was obtained from a man in his sixties with acute or convalescent COVID-19. The V call is TRBV5-1, the J call TRBJ2-1; TRBD2 matches 14 bases. Sequenced: peripheral blood. The CDR3 bases are TGCGCCAGCAGCTTGGGACTAGCGGGAGGGATCCACAATGAGCAGTTCTTC. This gives the protein CASSLGLAGGIHNEQFF. The variable domain in full, completed from reference TRBV5-1 and TRBJ2-1, reads KAGVTQTPRYLIKTRGQQVTLSCSPISGHRSVSWYQQTPGQGLQFLFEYFSETQRNKGNFPGRFSGRQFSNSRSEMNVSTLELGDSALYLCASSLGLAGGIHNEQFFGPGTRLTVL.